Listed below are T cell receptor beta chains from one sample, sequenced in a study of T cell responses to AZD1222 COVID-19 vaccine. Generated by immunoSEQ multiplex PCR, the TCRdb table keeps only in-frame clones and is missing some. The sample lists 100,000 or so clones, 88% occurring once. Sequences were derived from peripheral blood, sampled on day 0 of AZD1222 vaccination. These receptors all stem from an adult in good health. Both conserved end residues are trimmed from each CDR3. Each record gives: V gene, CDR3 length, CDR3 protein.

TRBV19 | 13 | ASGAMMGGDTEAF
TRBV5-1 | 12 | ASSPVGQGEGYT
TRBV11-2 | 11 | ASSRQGSSPLH
TRBV5-4 | 12 | ASSLGGPGDTQY
TRBV5-1 | 13 | ASSLMGQGGETQY
TRBV7-8 | 11 | ASSFSGGKPQH
TRBV3-1/TRBV3-2 | 12 | ASSQGRADYGYT
TRBV28 | 13 | ASSPGGGTRETQY
TRBV2 | 13 | ASSPRTGGNSPLH
TRBV3-1/TRBV3-2 | 14 | ASSQASRVAGNTIY
TRBV2 | 15 | ASMRTGWGIGENTQY
TRBV29-1 | 13 | SVEARDWAYNEQF
TRBV19 | 13 | ASKAFGDSNQPQH
TRBV9 | 11 | ASSRPENAEAF
TRBV28 | 8 | ASRGTKLF
TRBV11-2 | 14 | ASSGGIGRAQETQY
TRBV11-2 | 10 | ASSFGGNTIY
TRBV4-2 | 15 | ASSQEGRGVGTGELF
TRBV6-5 | 10 | ASSRQGDGYT
TRBV18 | 12 | ASSPWGESTEAF
TRBV13 | 11 | ASIKLMGNEQF
TRBV20-1 | 9 | SAGSTYEQY
TRBV6-6 | 14 | ASSPGTGASGNTIY
TRBV27 | 19 | ASSLIRTGLRLAGDTDTQY
TRBV5-6 | 16 | ASSRAVSLVRAYNEQF
TRBV12-3/TRBV12-4 | 11 | ASSISRAAGYT
TRBV7-8 | 12 | ASSLATGRYEQY
TRBV7-8 | 11 | ASSSRTGYEQY
TRBV21-1 | 11 | ASSDSAYNEQF
TRBV19 | 12 | ASSMGTPNTEAF
TRBV18 | 14 | ASSPRALQGWYGYT
TRBV6-2/TRBV6-3 | 18 | ASSESGVPGLAGSAYEQY
TRBV19 | 14 | ASSIGGGRLNTEAF
TRBV2 | 11 | ASSAGGQGPQH
TRBV10-2 | 12 | ASSESTRTREQF
TRBV3-1/TRBV3-2 | 11 | ASSQGLENEQF
TRBV28 | 10 | ASGIRTSGYT
TRBV7-9 | 11 | ASSLGQESKAF
TRBV6-5 | 12 | ASSYGGYNQPQH
TRBV5-1 | 13 | ASSLTGTGRTEAF